These T cell receptor beta chains were read from a single sample in a study of blood T cell repertoires in COVID-19. Measured with immunoSEQ multiplex PCR; TCRdb has only the in-frame clones, and not every one. The repertoire holds about 82,000 clones, with roughly three quarters as singletons. Source material: peripheral blood. The receptor set was obtained from a man in his sixties with COVID-19, enrolled during active disease. Both conserved end residues are part of each CDR3. The order of the fields is clone size, V gene, D gene, J gene, CDR3 DNA, CDR3 protein. The D gene is left open where the match is weak. Size is stated for part of the rows, as once, few or many counts, or as a class when the clone is expanded.

clone size: few; V gene: TRBV4-1; D gene: TRBD1; J gene: TRBJ2-2; CDR3 DNA: TGCGCCAGCAGCCAAGACCCCACAGGGGGCTATGGCGGGGAGCTGTTTTTT; CDR3 protein: CASSQDPTGGYGGELFF
clone size: -; V gene: TRBV30; D gene: TRBD1; J gene: TRBJ2-3; CDR3 DNA: TGTGCCTGGAGGTGGAGTGGACAGGGGGATACGCAGTATTTT; CDR3 protein: CAWRWSGQGDTQYF
clone size: few; V gene: TRBV11-2; D gene: TRBD2; J gene: TRBJ2-1; CDR3 DNA: TGTGCCAGCAGCTTTAAAGGCGGGGGAATCACCTACAATGAGCAGTTCTTC; CDR3 protein: CASSFKGGGITYNEQFF
clone size: -; V gene: TRBV2; D gene: -; J gene: TRBJ1-5; CDR3 DNA: TGTGCCAGCAGTACCGGACAGTCCAATCAGCCCCAGCATTTT; CDR3 protein: CASSTGQSNQPQHF
clone size: once; V gene: TRBV7-9; D gene: -; J gene: TRBJ2-7; CDR3 DNA: TGTGCCAGCACCCACTCTACTGACGAGCAGTACTTC; CDR3 protein: CASTHSTDEQYF
clone size: -; V gene: TRBV5-6; D gene: TRBD2; J gene: TRBJ2-5; CDR3 DNA: TGTGCCAGCAGCTCGTCCGGGACTAGCGGGAGAGGTTGGGCCCAGTACTTC; CDR3 protein: CASSSSGTSGRGWAQYF
clone size: -; V gene: TRBV6-5; D gene: TRBD1; J gene: TRBJ1-1; CDR3 DNA: TGTGCCAGCAGTCCGACAGGGATACACACTGAAGCTTTCTTT; CDR3 protein: CASSPTGIHTEAFF
clone size: -; V gene: TRBV25-1; D gene: -; J gene: TRBJ1-5; CDR3 DNA: TGTGCCAGCAGTGTCAGACTTAGCAATCAGCCCCAGCATTTT; CDR3 protein: CASSVRLSNQPQHF
clone size: -; V gene: TRBV7-7; D gene: TRBD2; J gene: TRBJ2-1; CDR3 DNA: TGTGCTAGCAGCTTAGCCTCAGCGGGGCCCTACAATGAGCAGTTCTTC; CDR3 protein: CASSLASAGPYNEQFF
clone size: -; V gene: TRBV5-8; D gene: TRBD1; J gene: TRBJ1-4; CDR3 DNA: TGTGCCAGCAGCTTGGGGACAGGGAGTACTAATGAAAAACTGTTTTTT; CDR3 protein: CASSLGTGSTNEKLFF
clone size: -; V gene: TRBV9; D gene: TRBD2; J gene: TRBJ2-1; CDR3 DNA: TGTGCCAGCAGCGTATGGGCTAGCGGGGGTCCCGCCTACAATGAGCAGTTCTTC; CDR3 protein: CASSVWASGGPAYNEQFF
clone size: -; V gene: TRBV5-5; D gene: -; J gene: TRBJ1-1; CDR3 DNA: TGTGCCAGCAGCCGCGACAGTAACACTGAAGCTTTCTTT; CDR3 protein: CASSRDSNTEAFF
clone size: -; V gene: TRBV7-2; D gene: -; J gene: TRBJ1-6; CDR3 DNA: TGTGCCAGCAGCTCCTCGGGGGGTTTATGGGGATCACCCCTCCACTTT; CDR3 protein: CASSSSGGLWGSPLHF
clone size: -; V gene: TRBV18; D gene: -; J gene: TRBJ2-7; CDR3 DNA: TGTGCCAGCTCACCGACAGGATGGGACGAGCAGTACTTC; CDR3 protein: CASSPTGWDEQYF
clone size: -; V gene: TRBV5-4; D gene: TRBD2; J gene: TRBJ2-2; CDR3 DNA: TGTGCCAGCAGCTCTGGACTAGCGAGGACCGGGGAGCTGTTTTTT; CDR3 protein: CASSSGLARTGELFF